The 26 T cell receptor beta chains reported below all come from one sample, sequenced in a study of cytomegalovirus exposure and HLA in healthy donors. Vbeta (60) and Jbeta (13) primers were used in the PCR. The protocol was immunoSEQ multiplex PCR, while the TCRdb copy is restricted to in-frame clones and leaves out a portion. The sample lists roughly 140,000 clones, roughly four fifths occurring once. The sample comprised PBMCs. The origin of the receptors is a woman aged 50 to 60 in good health and CMV-seronegative.

This clone has a single count. The rearrangement joins TRBV5-1 to TRBJ1-4; 10 nucleotides match TRBD1. Germline trimming cut 4 bases from V and 8 bases from J; bases unmatched to any gene: 11. The CDR3 consists of 16 residues. CDR1 and CDR2 from the germline V gene are SGHRS and YFSETQ. CDR3 amino acids: CASSLMPGQGNEKLFF. DNA of the CDR3: TGCGCCAGCAGCCTTATGCCGGGACAGGGGAACGAAAAACTGTTTTTT.

The chain carries TRBV25-1 and TRBJ2-5, with TRBD2 matching 7 bases. The germline V gene has CDR1 MGHDK and CDR2 SYGVNS. The CDR3 contains 14 residues. The V segment lost 1 base and the J segment 5 bases; nucleotides outside the gene matches: 4. The CDR3 protein is CASSESWGGETQYF. DNA of the CDR3: TGTGCCAGCAGTGAATCTTGGGGAGGGGAGACCCAGTACTTC.

This chain links TRBV4-3 with TRBJ1-6, with 9 bases matching TRBD1. Trimming cost V 4 bases and J 5 bases; bases outside gene matches: 3. This CDR3 has 15 residues. Per the germline V gene, CDR1 is LGHNA and CDR2 is YSLEER. The CDR3 DNA is TGCGCCAGCAGCCTGGACAGGGGCCATAATTCACCCCTCCACTTT. As protein: CASSLDRGHNSPLHF.

CDR3 loop: CASSPGGGKDTQYF. Written as DNA, the CDR3 is TGTGCCAGCAGTCCTGGGGGCGGAAAAGATACGCAGTATTTT. The gene calls are TRBV7-9 and TRBJ2-3, with a tentative D call TRBD1 (6 bases). V was trimmed by 6 bases and J by 5 bases, leaving 15 bases between them. The CDR3 has 14 amino acids. The germline gives CDR1 SEHNR, CDR2 FQNEAQ (reference sequence).

The chain couples TRBV7-6 to TRBJ2-3; 9 bases align to TRBD2. The CDR3 length is 13 residues. The V segment lost 5 bases and the J segment 15 bases; nucleotides outside the gene matches: 12. Germline CDR1 SGHVS, CDR2 FNYEAQ. The CDR3: CASSQSRAGGIYF. In nucleotides, the CDR3 is TGTGCCAGCAGCCAAAGTCGAGCGGGGGGTATTTATTTT.

This clone was counted a few times. The V and J genes are TRBV10-1 and TRBJ1-2; possibly TRBD1 for D (6 bases). V lost 8 bases to trimming and J lost 1 base, with 11 bases between them. The CDR3 has 13 residues. The V gene's germline CDR1 is WNHNN and CDR2 SYGVQD (reference sequence). The CDR3 region has the DNA TGCGCCAGCGATATACAGGGTAACTATGGCTACACCTTC. Its protein product is CASDIQGNYGYTF.

The CDR3 loop reads CASSPGLAEETQYF. The CDR3 nucleotides read TGTGCCAGCAGCCCGGGACTAGCGGAAGAGACCCAGTACTTC. This chain joins TRBV7-9 and TRBJ2-5; 11 nucleotides match TRBD2. V shed 5 bases, J shed 3 bases, and the junction held 2 bases outside the gene matches. In germline, CDR1 is SEHNR, CDR2 FQNEAQ (reference sequence). The CDR3 covers 14 residues.

Details on this clone: The junction does not match germline at one end; this may be a read error. This rearrangement joins TRBV5-1 to TRBJ2-5, with D perhaps matching TRBD1 (6 bases). Germline V lookup: CDR1 SGHRS, CDR2 YFSETQ. This CDR3 has 14 amino acids. The CDR3 DNA reads as TGCGCCAGCAGCTTGGGCAGGGGTCAAGGGACCCAGTACTTC. Translated, it gives CASSLGRGQGTQYF.

In the case of this clone: One end of the junction is discordant with germline, which a read error may explain. The rearrangement joins TRBV6-5 to TRBJ1-5; D may be TRBD1 (6 bases). This CDR3 is built from 12 residues. CDR1 is MNHEY and CDR2 is SVGAGI in the germline V gene. CDR3 protein: CASSYAGTRYDF. The CDR3 DNA is TGTGCCAGCAGTTACGCCGGGACACGGTACGATTTT.

The chain employs TRBV29-1 and TRBJ1-2; D may be TRBD1 (5 bases). There are 13 residues in the CDR3. Trimming took 7 bases from V and 4 from J, leaving 16 bases between them. In germline, CDR1 is SQVTM, CDR2 ANQGSEA. The CDR3 is CSAGEGIGYGYTF. CDR3 DNA sequence: TGCAGCGCGGGGGAGGGAATTGGCTATGGCTACACCTTC. Full variable domain (rest looked up from reference TRBV29-1 and TRBJ1-2): SAVISQKPSRDICQRGTSLTIQCQVDSQVTMMFWYRQQPGQSLTLIATANQGSEATYESGFVIDKFPISRPNLTFSTLTVSNMSPEDSSIYLCSAGEGIGYGYTFGSGTRLTVV.

The rearrangement uses TRBV7-2 and TRBJ1-1; the D is unclear. Trimming removed 3 bases at V and 4 bases at J, with 9 bases between. The germline CDR1 and CDR2 sequences are SGHTA and FQGNSA. CDR3 length: 13 residues. CDR3 nucleotides: TGTGCCAGCAGCTTGAGGGTTTTCACTGAAGCTTTCTTT. Translating it yields CASSLRVFTEAFF. Together with reference TRBV7-2 and TRBJ1-1, the CDR3 gives the full variable domain: GAGVSQSPSNKVTEKGKDVELRCDPISGHTALYWYRQSLGQGLEFLIYFQGNSAPDKSGLPSDRFSAERTGGSVSTLTIQRTQQEDSAVYLCASSLRVFTEAFFGQGTRLTVV.

This rearrangement joins TRBV5-8 to TRBJ2-7, with 8 bases lining up with TRBD1. V dropped 2 bases and J dropped 3; count of bases not matched to a gene: 4. The CDR3 is 14 amino acids. The germline V gene encodes CDR1 SGHTS and CDR2 YDEGEE. In DNA, the CDR3 is TGTGCCAGCAGCTTACTAACAGGGGGCTACGAGCAGTACTTC. Translated: CASSLLTGGYEQYF. Filled out from reference TRBV5-8 and TRBJ2-7, the complete variable domain reads EAGVTQSPTHLIKTRGQQATLRCSPISGHTSVYWYQQALGLGLQFLLWYDEGEERNRGNFPPRFSGRQFPNYSSELNVNALELEDSALYLCASSLLTGGYEQYFGPGTRLTVT.

This chain uses TRBV7-2 with TRBJ2-3, with TRBD2 matching 12 bases. The CDR3 extends over 15 amino acids. V lost 5 bases, J lost 4 bases, and 4 bases stayed unmatched. The V gene's germline CDR1 is SGHTA and CDR2 FQGNSA. CDR3 protein: CASSETSGGSDTQYF. CDR3 sequence (DNA): TGTGCCAGCAGCGAAACTAGCGGGGGGTCAGATACGCAGTATTTT.

This clone was observed many times. The rearrangement joins TRBV29-1 to TRBJ1-4; TRBD1 matches 7 bases. The J segment lost 3 bases and the V segment lost 6 bases, leaving 7 bases of the junction unmatched. This CDR3 has 14 amino acids. Germline assignment: CDR1 SQVTM and CDR2 ANQGSEA. The DNA for the CDR3 is TGCAGCGTGAGAGGACAGGAGTCTAATGAAAAACTGTTTTTT. Its translation: CSVRGQESNEKLFF.

There are a few counts of this clone. The rearrangement uses TRBV5-1 and TRBJ1-1, with D tentatively TRBD1 (5 bases). V lost 0 bases to trimming and J lost 7 bases, with 7 bases between them. The CDR3 length is 12 residues. The germline CDR1 and CDR2 sequences are SGHRS and YFSETQ. The CDR3 loop reads CASSLVTDEAFF. DNA for the CDR3: TGCGCCAGCAGCTTGGTGACAGATGAAGCTTTCTTT.

This clone is medium-sized within its sample. The rearrangement links TRBV19 to TRBJ1-1, with 7 nucleotides matching TRBD1. Germline V gene sequence: CDR1 LNHDA, CDR2 SQIVND (reference sequence). After removal of 7 bases from V and 0 bases from J, the junction contained 5 bases not matched to a gene. The CDR3 is made up of 14 amino acids. The CDR3 protein is CASTPGQLNTEAFF. The CDR3 coding sequence is TGTGCCAGTACTCCGGGACAGTTGAACACTGAAGCTTTCTTT. Full variable domain (remainder filled in from reference TRBV19 and TRBJ1-1): DGGITQSPKYLFRKEGQNVTLSCEQNLNHDAMYWYRQDPGQGLRLIYYSQIVNDFQKGDIAEGYSVSREKKESFPLTVTSAQKNPTAFYLCASTPGQLNTEAFFGQGTRLTVV.

V is TRBV5-1 and J is TRBJ2-3; 12 bases match TRBD2. The CDR3 sequence is 15 residues long. V dropped 0 bases and J dropped 5; count of bases not matched to a gene: 1. In germline, CDR1 is SGHRS, CDR2 YFSETQ. CDR3 nucleotide sequence: TGCGCCAGCAGCTTGGGACTAGCGGGGGTAGATACGCAGTATTTT. As protein: CASSLGLAGVDTQYF.

With regard to this clone: The same CDR3 also results from other DNA sequences found in this sample. This chain uses TRBV6-5 with TRBJ2-3; possibly TRBD2 for D (7 bases). V lost 0 bases and J lost 4, with 11 bases in between. The CDR3 consists of 15 residues. Per the germline V gene, CDR1 is MNHEY and CDR2 is SVGAGI. The CDR3 DNA reads TGTGCCAGCAGTTACTCGGGGGGGGCGCCAGATACGCAGTATTTT. It specifies CASSYSGGAPDTQYF.

This clone turned up a few times. The chain couples TRBV5-4 to TRBJ1-1; TRBD1 agrees at 7 bases. Trimming at V came to 3 bases and at J to 3 bases, leaving 2 bases not matched to a gene. Looked up from germline, CDR1 is SGHNT and CDR2 is YYREEE (reference sequence). The CDR3 extends over 13 amino acids. The CDR3, as DNA: TGTGCCAGCAGCTCCACAGGGGACACTGAAGCTTTCTTT. Its protein product is CASSSTGDTEAFF.

The chain carries TRBV29-1 and TRBJ2-7; D possibly corresponds to TRBD1 (7 bases). Germline V gene lookup returns CDR1 SQVTM and CDR2 ANQGSEA. The CDR3 has 13 residues. V was pared by 7 bases and J by 2 bases, with 15 bases between. In nucleotides, the CDR3 is TGCAGCGCTGCCAGGGGGGCCGCCTACGAGCAGTACTTC. It yields the protein CSAARGAAYEQYF.

This chain joins TRBV4-1 and TRBJ2-7, with D maybe TRBD2 (7 bases). Trimming pared 1 base from V and 9 bases from J, leaving 13 bases between. This CDR3 is 13 amino acids long. CDR1 and CDR2 (germline): MGHRA, YSYEKL. The CDR3 here is CASSQGGGRGQYF. For the CDR3, the DNA is TGCGCCAGCAGCCAAGGGGGGGGCCGCGGGCAGTACTTC.

The chain recombines TRBV4-3 with TRBJ2-2; 11 bases fit TRBD1. V dropped 6 bases and J dropped 4; count of bases not matched to a gene: 1. Germline assignment: CDR1 LGHNA and CDR2 YSLEER. The CDR3 totals 14 residues. In nucleotides, the CDR3 is TGCGCCAGCAGGGACAGGGGGCGCACCGGGGAGCTGTTTTTT. Encoded protein: CASRDRGRTGELFF.

The chain employs TRBV5-1 and TRBJ2-1; 8 bases are shared with TRBD1. The CDR3 contains 15 residues. The V gene's germline CDR1 is SGHRS and CDR2 YFSETQ. With V trimmed by 5 bases and J by 10 bases, 14 bases remained unmatched. For the CDR3, the DNA is TGCGCCAGCAGGGCTACCGGGACAGGCTCCAACGAGCAGTTCTTC. Protein product: CASRATGTGSNEQFF.

This chain connects TRBV29-1 to TRBJ2-1; the match to TRBD1 covers 7 bases. This CDR3 region has 12 residues. V shed 6 bases and J 6 bases; nucleotides not matched to a gene: 5. The germline V gene has CDR1 SQVTM and CDR2 ANQGSEA. In nucleotides, the CDR3 is TGCAGCGTGGACACAGGGGTCAATGAGCAGTTCTTC. Protein sequence: CSVDTGVNEQFF.

V gene TRBV20-1 combines with J gene TRBJ1-1; D is unclear. V lost 4 bases to trimming and J lost 1 base, with 4 bases between them. The germline V gene encodes CDR1 DFQATT and CDR2 SNEGSKA (reference sequence). The CDR3 consists of 11 residues. CDR3 nucleotide sequence: TGCAGTGCTACGAGGAACACTGAAGCTTTCTTT. This codes for CSATRNTEAFF.

V usage is TRBV5-6 and J usage is TRBJ1-2; 10 bases map to TRBD1. The ends lost 4 bases at V and 3 bases at J; junction bases unmatched: 3. Germline V gene data show CDR1 as SGHDT and CDR2 as YYEEEE. The CDR3 has 14 amino acids. CDR3 amino acids: CASSADRGYYGYTF. CDR3 nucleotide sequence: TGTGCCAGCAGCGCGGACAGGGGGTACTATGGCTACACCTTC. Full variable domain (missing parts from reference TRBV5-6 and TRBJ1-2): DAGVTQSPTHLIKTRGQQVTLRCSPKSGHDTVSWYQQALGQGPQFIFQYYEEEERQRGNFPDRFSGHQFPNYSSELNVNALLLGDSALYLCASSADRGYYGYTFGSGTRLTVV.